The clone carrying this T cell receptor (beta chain) occurred a few times. Its specificity is not known. This sample is part of a study of beta chain features in type 1 diabetes. General study results and limits: Moderate yet significant TCRB CDR3 shortening was seen in Type 1 diabetes patients in all four CD4+ subsets.

Looked up from germline, CDR1 is GTSNPN and CDR2 is SVGIG (reference sequence). V was clipped by 6 bases and J by 0 bases; unmatched bases: 2. The CDR3 spans 12 residues. Every bit of the isolated RNA underwent reverse transcription, so sequencing read expressed TCRB transcripts. Generated by immunoSEQ multiplex PCR, the TCRdb table keeps only in-frame clones and is missing some. The sample has under 300,000 clones; roughly 21% are singletons. This chain connects TRBV30 to TRBJ2-7; 7 bases align to TRBD2. The sequence derives from a woman aged 40 to 50 with type 1 diabetes. Sequencing used naive CD4+ T cells from blood. CDR3: CACSGSSYEQYF. Here the CDR3 DNA reads TGTGCCTGTAGCGGGTCCTCCTACGAGCAGTACTTC.